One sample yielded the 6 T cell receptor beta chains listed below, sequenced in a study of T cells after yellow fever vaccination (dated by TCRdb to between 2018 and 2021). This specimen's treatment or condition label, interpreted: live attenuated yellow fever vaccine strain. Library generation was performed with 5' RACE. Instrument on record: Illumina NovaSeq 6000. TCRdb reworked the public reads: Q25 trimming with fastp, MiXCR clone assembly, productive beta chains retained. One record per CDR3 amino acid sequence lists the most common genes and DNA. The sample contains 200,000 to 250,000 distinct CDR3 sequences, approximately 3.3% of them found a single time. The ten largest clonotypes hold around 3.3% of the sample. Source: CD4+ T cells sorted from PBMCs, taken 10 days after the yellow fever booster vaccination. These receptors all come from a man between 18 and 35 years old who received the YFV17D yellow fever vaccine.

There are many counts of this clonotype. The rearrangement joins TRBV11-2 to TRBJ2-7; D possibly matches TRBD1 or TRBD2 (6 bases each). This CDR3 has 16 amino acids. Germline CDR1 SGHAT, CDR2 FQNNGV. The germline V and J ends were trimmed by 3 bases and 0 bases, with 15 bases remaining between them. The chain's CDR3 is CASSFLGRGRSYEQYF. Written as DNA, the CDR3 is TGTGCCAGCAGCTTCTTGGGTCGGGGGCGCTCCTACGAGCAGTACTTC.

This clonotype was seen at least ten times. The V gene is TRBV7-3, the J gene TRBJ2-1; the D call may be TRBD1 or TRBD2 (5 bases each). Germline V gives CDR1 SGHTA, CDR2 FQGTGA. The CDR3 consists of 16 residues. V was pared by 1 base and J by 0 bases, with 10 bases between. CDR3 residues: CASSLRGTSSYNEQFF. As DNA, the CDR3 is TGTGCCAGCAGCTTAAGGGGGACGAGCTCCTACAATGAGCAGTTCTTC. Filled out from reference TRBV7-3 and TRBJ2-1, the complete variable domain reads GAGVSQTPSNKVTEKGKYVELRCDPISGHTALYWYRQSLGQGPEFLIYFQGTGAADDSGLPNDRFFAVRPEGSVSTLKIQRTERGDSAVYLCASSLRGTSSYNEQFFGPGTRLTVL.

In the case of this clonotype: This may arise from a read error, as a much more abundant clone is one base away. The CDR3 spells CASSEGPRTEAFF. The CDR3 DNA is TGTGCCAGCAGTGAAGGGCCACGCACTGAAGCTTTCTTT. The chain has TRBV2 and TRBJ1-1; no reliable D call. CDR1 SNHLY and CDR2 FYNNEI come from the germline V gene. Trimming removed 1 base at V and 4 bases at J, with 7 bases between. The CDR3 covers 13 residues. The whole variable domain, filled in from reference TRBV2 and TRBJ1-1, reads EPEVTQTPSHQVTQMGQEVILRCVPISNHLYFYWYRQILGQKVEFLVSFYNNEISEKSEIFDDQFSVERPDGSNFTLKIRSTKLEDSAMYFCASSEGPRTEAFFGQGTRLTVV.

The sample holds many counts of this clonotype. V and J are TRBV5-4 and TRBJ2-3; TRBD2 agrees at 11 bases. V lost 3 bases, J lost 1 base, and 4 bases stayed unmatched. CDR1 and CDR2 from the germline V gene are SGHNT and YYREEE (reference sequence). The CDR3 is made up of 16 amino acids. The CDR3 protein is CASSSPTSGGTDTQYF. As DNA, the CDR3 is TGTGCCAGCAGCTCACCGACTAGCGGGGGCACAGATACGCAGTATTTT.

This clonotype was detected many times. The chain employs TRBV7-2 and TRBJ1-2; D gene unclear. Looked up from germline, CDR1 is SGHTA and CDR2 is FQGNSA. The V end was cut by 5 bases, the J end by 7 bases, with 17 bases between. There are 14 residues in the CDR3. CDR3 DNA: TGTGCCAGCAGCCCCGGATCGGGGTTGAGTGGCTACACCTTC. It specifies CASSPGSGLSGYTF.

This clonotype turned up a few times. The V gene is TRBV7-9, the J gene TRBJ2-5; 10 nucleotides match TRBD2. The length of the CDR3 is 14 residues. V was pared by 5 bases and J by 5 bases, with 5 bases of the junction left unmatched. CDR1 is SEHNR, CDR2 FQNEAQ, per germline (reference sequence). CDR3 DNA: TGTGCCAGCAGCGAAGCGGGGGGGCCGGAGACCCAGTACTTC. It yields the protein CASSEAGGPETQYF.